This T cell receptor (beta chain) was recorded in a study of Ad26.COV2.S vaccination and SARS-CoV-2 variants (dated by TCRdb to 2020 to 2022). Some background on the complete study: Donors in the vaccine arm were drawn from COV1001, a phase I-IIa trial of Ad26.COV2.S in healthy adults that was multicentre, randomized, double-blind and placebo-controlled. The TCR-sequenced set comprised around 30 samples: roughly 19 Ad26.COV2.S vaccine recipients, 5 placebo recipients and 8 SARS-CoV-2 convalescent individuals. Throughout the experiments and outcome assessment, investigators stayed blinded to trial group allocation. Sequencing of the TCRbeta repertoire served to evaluate the specificity and breadth of SARS-CoV-2-reactive T cell receptors following Ad26.COV2.S vaccination. Ad26.COV2.S was administered intramuscularly at 5 x 10^10 or 1 x 10^11 viral particles, either as a single shot or as two shots given 56 days apart. Trial participants were randomized into five groups of five: low-dose or high-dose Ad26.COV2.S given once or twice, or placebo on both occasions. What the study reported, not specific to this receptor: Spike-specific TCR breadth was higher in Ad26.COV2.S recipients than in placebo recipients (P = 0.0014). The authors noted that the TCR breadth and depth analyses may have underestimated total T cell responses. Vaccine and placebo recipients had similar non-spike TCR breadth, a finding consistent with the vaccine containing only spike. The study was not powered to compare responses between vaccine doses or regimens. After vaccination, substantial breadth of spike-specific CD8+ and CD4+ T cell responses was reported.

The treatment or condition label, as the study defines it: over 15 received Ad26.COV2.S at low or high dose, single or two shots; roughly 5 received placebo; per-sample allocation not given. For vaccine and placebo recipients, repertoires were sequenced using samples collected on day 63 after the first injection. Cohort 1b enrolled around 24 adults aged 18-55 years at a single site in Boston, USA, between 29 July and 7 August 2020. Ad26.COV2.S consisted of a replication-incompetent adenovirus type 26 vector by which a prefusion-stabilized SARS-CoV-2 spike protein from the original Wuhan strain was expressed. TCRbeta CDR3 regions were sequenced with the immunoSEQ Assay. After extraction, genomic DNA underwent amplification by bias-controlled multiplex PCR, followed by high-throughput sequencing. In the source study's methods: To quantify the absolute abundance of every unique TCRbeta CDR3 region, sequences were collapsed and filtered. T cell fraction was estimated by normalizing TCRbeta template counts to usable DNA, with usable DNA measured through amplification of reference genes found in all nucleated cells. Repertoire TCRs were annotated as SARS-CoV-2-specific by exact matching of V gene, CDR3 amino acid sequence and J gene to a known reactive TCR set. The reference SARS-CoV-2 TCR set was derived from MIRA and filtered for enrichment in COVID-19-positive ImmuneCODE repertoires, a step that removed public or cross-reactive TCRs. Based on the MIRA antigens, annotated TCRs were further analysed at the level of specific ORF or position within ORF. Breadth was defined as annotated unique rearrangements over total unique productive rearrangements; depth was the summed frequency of those rearrangements. TCR breadth was compared between groups using two-sided Wilcoxon rank-sum tests. In its TCRdb copy, this immuneACCESS table keeps in-frame sequences only and misses some clones. Where compared with another copy, unresolved V genes explain less than half of these, and the others have no known cause. V and J calls plus clone size are reproduced from that table; the DNA served to infer D and trimming. The sample has 380,000 or so clones on record, 65% to 90% of them singletons. Of the sample, about 10% falls within the top ten clones.

On this clone: Its antigen remains undetermined. It has no much larger one-base neighbor in the sample; base qualities were not kept.

The CDR3, cysteine through phenylalanine, is 15 amino acids long. Just CDR3 DNA is preserved here, 45 bases in frame from base 1. From the germline V gene, CDR1 is MDHEN and CDR2 is SYDVKM. The germline V end is reduced by 8 bases and the J end by 5 bases; junction bases left unmatched: 13. The sequence came from a person between 18 and 59 years old who received the Ad26.COV2.S COVID-19 vaccine or a placebo. Material: peripheral blood, obtained in a trial of Ad26.COV2.S vaccine versus placebo. The chain employs TRBV28 and TRBJ1-2; 8 central bases correspond to TRBD1. CDR3 protein: CASGLTGEILYGYTF. The DNA sequence reads TGTGCCAGCGGTCTGACAGGGGAAATATTATATGGCTACACCTTC.